These 31 T cell receptor beta chains originate from one sample sequenced in a study of T cell repertoires in cytomegalovirus infection. No antigen has been assigned to these receptors. One entry per CDR3 protein results from TCRdb running MiXCR on the reads. The table records about 920,000 distinct CDR3 sequences, less than 40% of them present only once. The sequenced sample was cultured CD8+ T cells from PBMCs, obtained from culture after CMV antigen stimulation. The origin of the receptors is a human donor in good health (CMV status not recorded). Some clones in this sample may be carry-over from other donors' samples.

V usage is TRBV27 and J usage is TRBJ2-7; D is possibly TRBD1 (6 bases). The CDR3 spans 13 residues. V was trimmed by 3 bases and J by 6 bases, leaving 12 bases between them. Germline assignment: CDR1 MNHEY and CDR2 SMNVEV (reference sequence). The CDR3: CASSLPGACEQYF. The CDR3 DNA sequence: TGTGCCAGCAGTTTGCCAGGGGCGTGCGAGCAGTACTTC.

This clonotype was counted ten times or more. V gene TRBV7-2 combines with J gene TRBJ1-3; D uncertain. V was shortened by 5 bases and J by 0 bases, with 17 bases between the two germline ends. Looked up from germline, CDR1 is SGHTA and CDR2 is FQGNSA. The CDR3 has 17 amino acids. The CDR3 DNA is TGTGCCAGCAGCCTCAGACATCGTGTTGACTCTGGAAACACCATATATTTT. Amino acid sequence: CASSLRHRVDSGNTIYF.

This chain joins TRBV9 and TRBJ2-1; 10 nucleotides line up with TRBD1. V was pared by 4 bases and J by 6 bases, with 10 bases of the junction left unmatched. Germline CDR1 and CDR2: SGDLS and YYNGEE. This CDR3 is built from 16 residues. CDR3 nucleotides: TGTGCCAGCAGCCCCTGGGACAGGGGAAGGGGCAATGAGCAGTTCTTC. Protein sequence: CASSPWDRGRGNEQFF.

This clonotype was found many times. The chain recombines TRBV27 with TRBJ2-3; the match to TRBD1 covers 11 bases. V lost 8 bases, J lost 4 bases, and 5 bases stayed unmatched. The CDR3 is made up of 14 amino acids. Germline V gene lookup returns CDR1 MNHEY and CDR2 SMNVEV (reference sequence). Written as DNA, the CDR3 is TGTGCCAGCGGCTGGACAGGGGGCGCAGATACGCAGTATTTT. Residues: CASGWTGGADTQYF.

The J gene is TRBJ1-1, the V gene TRBV7-4, with TRBD1 matching over 11 bases. This CDR3 has 17 residues. Germline values: CDR1 SGHVT, CDR2 SQSDAQ. V was pared by 1 base and J by 8 bases, with 12 bases of the junction left unmatched. The CDR3 sequence: CASSLGDRGSRRGEAFF. The CDR3, as DNA: TGTGCCAGCAGCTTAGGGGACAGGGGGTCCCGGAGAGGGGAAGCTTTCTTT.

About this clonotype itself: It may be a read error: a sequence one base away is much more abundant. This chain joins TRBV7-2 and TRBJ2-1; 8 nucleotides match TRBD2. The V gene's germline CDR1 is SGHTA and CDR2 FQGNSA. CDR3 length equals 15 residues. CDR3 loop: CASSSGGVLLDERFF. CDR3 nucleotide sequence: TGTGCCAGCAGCTCCGGGGGGGTTCTTTTGGATGAGCGGTTCTTC. The full variable domain, with the rest looked up from reference TRBV7-2 and TRBJ2-1, is GAGVSQSPSNKVTEKGKDVELRCDPISGHTALYWYRQSLGQGLEFLIYFQGNSAPDKSGLPSDRFSAERTGGSVSTLTIQRTQQEDSAVYLCASSSGGVLLDERFFGPGTRLTVL.

CDR3 loop: CASSFERTDTQYF. The CDR3 region has the DNA TGTGCCAGCAGTTTTGAGCGCACAGATACGCAGTATTTT. The rearrangement joins TRBV27 to TRBJ2-3; D uncertain. V dropped 3 bases and J dropped 1 base, with 5 bases sitting between them. Germline-derived CDR1 and CDR2 are MNHEY and SMNVEV (reference sequence). This CDR3 contains 13 residues.

This clonotype was seen only a few times. The V and J genes are TRBV7-9 and TRBJ2-7; the D gene is possibly TRBD1 (6 bases). V lost 5 bases, J lost 3 bases, and 11 bases lay in between. This CDR3 contains 13 residues. Germline V CDR1 and CDR2: SEHNR, FQNEAQ (reference sequence). CDR3 DNA sequence: TGTGCCAGCAGCCCACAGGGATTCTACGAGCAGTACGTC. Protein: CASSPQGFYEQYV.

This clonotype was counted only a few times. The V gene is TRBV12-3 or TRBV12-4, the J gene TRBJ2-1; D ambiguous. Trimming took off 5 bases at V and 7 bases at J, with 9 bases between the two ends. This CDR3 spans 12 amino acids. The CDR3 DNA is TGTGCCAGCAGTCCGGCTCCGAATGAGCAGTTCTTC. Encoded protein: CASSPAPNEQFF.

J is TRBJ1-2 and V is TRBV27; maybe TRBD1 (5 bases). CDR1 and CDR2 from the germline V gene are MNHEY and SMNVEV (reference sequence). CDR3 size: 14 residues. V was shortened by 6 bases and J by 2 bases, with 13 bases between the two germline ends. CDR3 DNA: TGTGCCAGCAGAATACCCGGGACCAACTATGGCTACACCTTC. Translating it yields CASRIPGTNYGYTF.

CDR3 nucleotide sequence: TGCAGTGCTAGAGACGAGAACACCGGGGAGCTGTTTTTT. This gives the protein CSARDENTGELFF. The rearrangement uses TRBV20-1 and TRBJ2-2, with D unclear. The germline V and J ends were trimmed by 0 bases and 1 base, with 3 bases remaining between them. Per the germline V gene, CDR1 is DFQATT and CDR2 is SNEGSKA (reference sequence). The CDR3 is made up of 13 amino acids.

The table lists this clonotype with a few counts. The chain joins TRBV6-5 to TRBJ2-6, with D uncertain. The germline CDR1 and CDR2 sequences are MNHEY and SVGAGI. Trimming took off 2 bases at V and 0 bases at J, with 5 bases between the two ends. This CDR3 is built from 15 residues. CDR3 in DNA: TGTGCCAGCAGTTACGTGTCCTCTGGGGCCAACGTCCTGACTTTC. It translates to CASSYVSSGANVLTF.

As to this clonotype: One base away lies a much larger clone, so this may be a sequencing read error. The rearrangement links TRBV7-2 to TRBJ2-7; tentatively, D is TRBD1 or TRBD2 (5 bases each). The CDR3 is 13 amino acids. Trimming left V 2 bases short and J 3 bases short, with 8 bases between. Germline V gives CDR1 SGHTA, CDR2 FQGNSA. Here the CDR3 DNA reads TGTGCCAGCAGCTTATGGGACGGCTACGAGCAGTACGTC. It encodes CASSLWDGYEQYV.

The chain is built from TRBV7-6 and TRBJ2-3; 10 nucleotides align to TRBD2. The J segment lost 7 bases and the V segment lost 5 bases, leaving 9 bases of the junction unmatched. The germline gives CDR1 SGHVS, CDR2 FNYEAQ. The CDR3 extends over 15 amino acids. DNA for the CDR3: TGTGCCAGCAGCCCCCGAGCGGGGGGGCAAAATACGCAGTATTTT. Protein product: CASSPRAGGQNTQYF.

This clonotype has a count of ten or more. The genes are TRBV12-3 or TRBV12-4 and TRBJ2-5, with a possible D match to TRBD1 (6 bases). V gave up 1 base and J gave up 5 bases, with 14 bases separating them. The CDR3 is 15 amino acids. The CDR3 reads CASSLETGLMETQYF. In nucleotides, the CDR3 is TGTGCCAGCAGTTTAGAGACAGGCTTGATGGAGACCCAGTACTTC.

As concerns this clonotype: A single base separates this from a much larger clone, so it may be a read error. The rearrangement joins TRBV19 to TRBJ2-2, with D uncertain. Trimming removed 6 bases from V and 7 bases from J, with 9 bases in between. This CDR3 has 12 amino acids. Germline-derived CDR1 and CDR2 are LNHDA and SQIVND (reference sequence). CDR3 protein: CASSSSRGELFF. Here the CDR3 DNA reads TGTGCCAGTAGCTCCTCGCGCGGGGAGCTGTTTTTT.

The chain links TRBV7-6 to TRBJ1-1, with D tentatively TRBD1 (5 bases). Trimming removed 5 bases from V and 9 bases from J, with 13 bases in between. This CDR3 region has 12 residues. Germline values: CDR1 SGHVS, CDR2 FNYEAQ. CDR3 region: CASSAGGTKAFF. In DNA form, the CDR3 reads TGTGCCAGCAGCGCGGGCGGGACTAAAGCTTTCTTT.

The V call is TRBV7-9, the J call TRBJ2-3, with D possibly TRBD1 on 5 matching bases. The CDR3 extends over 16 amino acids. With 1 base removed from V and 0 bases from J, the gap between germline ends came to 11 bases. Germline V gene sequence: CDR1 SEHNR, CDR2 FQNEAQ (reference sequence). The CDR3 loop is CASSLEGSTSTDTQYF. DNA for the CDR3: TGTGCCAGCAGCTTAGAGGGGTCTACTAGCACAGATACGCAGTATTTT.

Regarding this clonotype: This may be a read error: a much more frequent sequence differs by one nucleotide. This chain links TRBV7-6 with TRBJ1-1, with a tentative D call TRBD1 (6 bases). The CDR3 loop spans 15 amino acids. Germline V gene data show CDR1 as SGHVS and CDR2 as FNYEAQ. The CDR3 loop reads CASSLGGGPNSEAFF. CDR3 bases: TGTGCCAGCAGCTTAGGAGGGGGTCCGAACTCTGAAGCTTTCTTT.

This rearrangement joins TRBV6-2 or TRBV6-3 to TRBJ2-7; the D gene is possibly TRBD2 (6 bases). The CDR3 contains 15 residues. The ends were cut back, 4 bases at V and 2 bases at J, with 15 bases in the middle. Germline V gene sequence: CDR1 MNHEY, CDR2 SVGEGT. Here the CDR3 DNA reads TGTGCCAGCAGTTCCGGGACTTCAGTCCCCTACGAGCAGTACGTC. Protein: CASSSGTSVPYEQYV.

A few counts support this clonotype. The genes are TRBV6-6 and TRBJ2-6, with TRBD1 as a possible D gene (5 bases). CDR1 MNHNY and CDR2 SVGAGI come from the germline V gene (reference sequence). With 10 bases removed from V and 3 bases from J, the gap between germline ends came to 16 bases. This CDR3 is built from 15 residues. CDR3: CATLTREGGANVLTF. CDR3 in DNA: TGTGCCACTTTAACCAGGGAAGGTGGGGCCAACGTCCTGACTTTC.

The DNA for the CDR3 is TGCAGTGCTAGAGACCACGGGAGCTCCTACGAGCAGTACTTC. Amino acid sequence: CSARDHGSSYEQYF. V gene TRBV20-1 combines with J gene TRBJ2-7, with D possibly matching TRBD2 (6 bases). Germline assignment: CDR1 DFQATT and CDR2 SNEGSKA (reference sequence). The length of the CDR3 is 14 residues. Between the trimmed V and J ends, which lost 0 bases and 0 bases, there was a span of 9 bases.

The table lists this clonotype with a few counts. This chain links TRBV27 with TRBJ1-2, with a weak D call TRBD1 (5 bases). V lost 0 bases and J lost 4, with 21 bases in between. Per the germline V gene, CDR1 is MNHEY and CDR2 is SMNVEV (reference sequence). The CDR3 runs 18 residues. CDR3 sequence reads: CASSLSIGLDSLFYGYTF. CDR3 bases: TGTGCCAGCAGTTTATCTATCGGTTTAGACAGTCTCTTCTATGGCTACACCTTC.

This clonotype was seen a handful of times. The V gene is TRBV28, the J gene TRBJ2-4; possible D gene TRBD1, 6 bases. Germline V lookup: CDR1 MDHEN, CDR2 SYDVKM. The CDR3 contains 13 residues. Trimming pared 3 bases from V and 9 bases from J, leaving 12 bases between. The CDR3 here is CASSLGTGSIQYF. DNA of the CDR3: TGTGCCAGCAGTTTGGGAACAGGGTCCATTCAGTACTTC. Based on the CDR3 plus reference TRBV28 and TRBJ2-4, the full variable domain is DVKVTQSSRYLVKRTGEKVFLECVQDMDHENMFWYRQDPGLGLRLIYFSYDVKMKEKGDIPEGYSVSREKKERFSLILESASTNQTSMYLCASSLGTGSIQYFGAGTRLSVL.

DNA of the CDR3: TGTGCCAGTAGTATCGTAATCACAGGGACTAGCACAGATACGCAGTATTTT. It is translated as CASSIVITGTSTDTQYF. The chain recombines TRBV19 with TRBJ2-3; D is tentatively TRBD1 or TRBD2 (6 bases each). CDR3 length: 17 residues. Trimming removed 3 bases from V and 0 bases from J, with 16 bases in between. Germline CDR1 and CDR2: LNHDA and SQIVND (reference sequence).

In nucleotides, the CDR3 is TGTGCCAGCAGCACCCAGCGAGGCTACACCTTC. Encoded protein: CASSTQRGYTF. This chain connects TRBV7-4 to TRBJ1-2; D is unclear. CDR1 and CDR2 (germline): SGHVT, SQSDAQ. The CDR3 has 11 amino acids. The V end lost 5 bases, the J end lost 8 bases, and 9 bases lay between the germline ends.

The V call is TRBV11-2, the J call TRBJ2-7; D may be TRBD1 or TRBD2 (5 bases each). Trimming stripped 2 bases from V and 2 bases from J, with 10 bases between. The length of the CDR3 is 14 residues. Germline loops: CDR1 SGHAT, CDR2 FQNNGV. CDR3 amino acids: CASSLLGTAYEQYV. The CDR3 DNA follows: TGTGCCAGCAGCTTACTCGGGACGGCCTACGAGCAGTACGTC.

This clonotype was seen at least ten times. This chain uses TRBV7-8 with TRBJ2-4; D ambiguous. Trimming pared 6 bases from V and 5 bases from J, leaving 17 bases between. The CDR3 extends over 15 amino acids. CDR1 and CDR2 from the germline V gene are SGHVS and FQNEAQ. The CDR3 sequence is CASSLTYSYENIQYF. As DNA, the CDR3 is TGTGCCAGCAGTTTAACATATTCCTACGAAAACATTCAGTACTTC.

This clonotype was recorded once. V is TRBV6-1 and J is TRBJ1-3; D is uncertain. Trimming left V 7 bases short and J 4 bases short, with 11 bases between. CDR3 length: 13 amino acids. The germline gives CDR1 MNHNS, CDR2 SASEGT. Here the CDR3 reads CASKQFSGNTIYF. The CDR3 nucleotides read TGTGCCAGCAAACAATTCTCAGGAAACACCATATATTTT.

Comments on this clonotype: This may arise from a read error, as a much more abundant clone is one base away. CDR3 in amino acids: CASIESRTTYGYTF. DNA for the CDR3: TGTGCCAGCATTGAATCCCGAACTACCTATGGCTACACCTTC. J is TRBJ1-2 and V is TRBV25-1; D not resolved. Germline loops: CDR1 MGHDK, CDR2 SYGVNS. The CDR3 contains 14 residues.

This clonotype appeared many times. The chain recombines TRBV7-2 with TRBJ2-7, with D perhaps matching TRBD2 (5 bases). Trimming cost V 5 bases and J 7 bases, with 18 bases left between them. CDR1 is SGHTA and CDR2 is FQGNSA in the germline V gene. This CDR3 is built from 14 residues. The CDR3 here is CASSPGVASPEQYV. The CDR3 region has the DNA TGTGCCAGCAGCCCTGGGGTAGCGAGTCCTGAGCAGTACGTC.